The entry below describes one T cell receptor beta chain. There is no known antigen for this receptor. Base qualities are not recorded, but no much larger clone differs from it by a single base. Receptor libraries were prepared by the immunoSEQ multiplex PCR assay. RNA was extracted from all samples and reverse transcribed into cDNA, which served as template for TCR sequencing. SuperScript III was used for first-strand cDNA synthesis, primed with a 2:1 mix of oligo-dT and random hexamers. A synthetic immune receptor repertoire was used to assess amplification bias, and residual bias was removed computationally. The study's own analysis went as follows. Raw reads were preprocessed for error removal, and CDR3 was defined according to IMGT conventions as running from the conserved cysteine to phenylalanine. To get clonality, Shannon entropy was normalized by log2 of the number of productive unique TCRs and the result was subtracted from 1. CD4 or CD8 identity of scalp clones was inferred by cross-referencing scalp TCRbeta sequences with sorted blood CD4 and CD8 repertoires. The immuneACCESS repertoire file appears here via TCRdb, limited to in-frame rearrangements. These files lack a portion of the clones; in checked studies, under half of the deficit traces to unresolved V genes, and the cause of the others is not known. V and J calls and clone size are those listed in that table; D and trimming were worked out from the DNA. Within this sample are under 250,000 clones, with more than 45% of them counted one time only. The ten largest clones represent 1.5% to 2% of the sample.

Trimming accounts for 4 bases at V and 4 bases at J, while the number of junction bases matched to no gene is 1. Via the germline V gene, CDR1 is SGHRS and CDR2 YFSETQ. The CDR3 runs 12 residues from the cysteine to the phenylalanine. The only DNA kept is the CDR3, 36 bases in frame from the first base. This specimen's time point label, per the study, means: 4 weeks on oral tofacitinib. The sample's treatment or condition label, decoded: oral pan-JAK inhibitor, 5-10 mg twice daily. Lesional scalp punch biopsies and peripheral blood were collected from alopecia areata patients. PBMCs were isolated by density centrifugation and stained for CD3, CD4 and CD8, and CD4+ and CD8+ T cells were sorted on a FACSAria. The sample originates from a study of CD8+ T cells in alopecia areata (dated by TCRdb to the late 2010s). Background on the whole study: Treated patients were enrolled in an open-label pilot trial of oral tofacitinib, 5 to 10 mg twice daily, for moderate-to-severe alopecia areata. Tofacitinib was given for 6 to 18 months, followed by 6 months of follow-up off drug to assess delayed response and recurrence. Disease severity in treated patients was measured with the SALT score, which quantifies the percentage of affected scalp surface area. Clonality in the scalp was compared among normal scalp (n=4), patchy alopecia areata scalp (n=8), and alopecia totalis/universalis scalp (n=8). In both human patients and the C3H/HeJ mouse model, the study applied high-throughput TCRbeta sequencing to look at T cell clonal expansion in alopecia areata. The RNA source kit depended on sample type: the PAXgene miRNA kit for fixed scalp, the miRNeasy kit for PBMCs, and the RNeasy kit for mouse skin. Scalp tissue and sorted CD4+ and CD8+ peripheral blood T cells from patchy and totalis/universalis alopecia areata patients and from healthy controls were covered by human TCRbeta sequencing. TCRbeta CDR3 regions were amplified by immunoSEQ multiplex PCR using 35 Vbeta forward and 13 Jbeta reverse primers. Biopsies were taken from tofacitinib-treated patients at baseline and at 4 and 24 weeks of treatment, and a later scalp biopsy was taken in several of the tofacitinib-treated patients.

Beyond this particular receptor, the publication reports: Scalp TCR repertoire analysis is complicated because resident alphabeta T cells in normal human skin are also sequenced, whereas mouse skin is dominated by gammadelta T cells. Higher clonality and more expanded CD8+ clones were observed in lesional scalp than in normal scalp, particularly in alopecia totalis/universalis, a finding suggestive of antigenic drive. TCR sequences shared between patients were less clear than in mice, possibly partly because of HLA diversity in the patient population. Scalp clonality and the number of expanded CD8+ clones among the top 100 scalp clones were significantly decreased by tofacitinib. The treated cohort was small, with a single nonresponder, so links between baseline CD8+ expansion and response need larger studies. During tofacitinib treatment, many expanded lesional clones stuck around in both scalp and blood, and this persistence may partly explain why relapse happens after treatment is stopped.

The receptor was derived from a human donor with alopecia areata. The sequenced sample was CD4+ T cells sorted from blood, obtained at week 4, from a patient treated with tofacitinib. Rearrangement joined TRBV5-1 to TRBJ2-5, and TRBD1 matches 7 of the central bases. The sequence in DNA is TGCGCCAGCAGCCGGGACAGAGAGACCCAGTACTTC. Its protein product is CASSRDRETQYF.